This T cell receptor (beta chain) was recovered during a study of blood T cells in healthy people across ages. Study-wide points: Long-lived and aged donors differed, with more naive CD4+ cells and higher diversity in the long-lived.

The germline V and J ends were trimmed by 1 base and 3 bases, with 13 bases remaining between them. The V gene's germline CDR1 is SGHTA and CDR2 FQGNSA. CDR3 length equals 15 residues. Next came a second PCR, run for roughly 7 to 12 cycles, which used a sample-barcoded 5' primer along with a J-beta primer mix. Each CDR3 protein gets one entry after TCRdb re-called the 5' RACE reads with MiXCR. The sample has some 930,000 distinct CDR3 sequences; almost 30% are singletons. This clonotype was seen ten or more times. Its matching antigen is unknown. The same data also went into a second study, on T cells of mothers and their children. That source reports: Donation involved three healthy Caucasian mothers and the six children that they had. When mothers and children were related, their normalized repertoire overlap, which was always slightly higher, did not differ significantly from that of unrelated pairs.

This TCR was recovered from a woman between 40 and 50 years old in good health. The chain links TRBV7-2 to TRBJ2-7; maybe TRBD1 (6 bases). The source material was blood. CDR3 in DNA: TGTGCCAGCAGCTTAGAGGGGACAAGGGTCTACGAGCAGTACTTC. Translating gives CASSLEGTRVYEQYF.